This T cell receptor (beta chain) emerged from a study of T cell responses to AZD1222 COVID-19 vaccine. Study-wide background: Researchers grouped second doses given at about 4 or about 12 weeks into one pool. Regarding the study as a whole: Seropositive status at baseline applied to only five or six AZD1222 recipients.

Details on this clone: The antigen remains unidentified.

Profiling relied on immunoSEQ multiplex PCR, and the TCRdb table lists in-frame clones only, not all of them. Of about 110,000 clones listed, around 90% are singletons. Germline-derived CDR1 and CDR2 are MNHEY and SVGEGT. V was trimmed by 4 bases and J by 5 bases, leaving 17 bases between them. The CDR3 has 15 amino acids. The rearrangement uses TRBV6-2 or TRBV6-3 and TRBJ1-1, with D tentatively TRBD1 (5 bases). The sequence was obtained from an adult in good health. The sequencing here drew on peripheral blood, taken on day 0 of AZD1222 vaccination. CDR3 loop: CASSLGRGWRTEAFF. In nucleotides, the CDR3 is TGTGCCAGCAGTTTGGGCCGGGGGTGGAGGACTGAAGCTTTCTTT.